This T cell receptor beta chain is from a study of blood T cell repertoires in COVID-19. About the study: Researchers got acute and convalescent COVID-19 samples from the United States, Italy and Spain.

With V trimmed by 1 base and J by 0 bases, 3 bases remained unmatched. The CDR3 covers 15 residues. Germline values: CDR1 SEHNR, CDR2 FQNEAQ (reference sequence). Original processing notes: Nucleated cell number was recorded as an estimate derived from reference gene primer amplification. TCRdb's copy holds only in-frame clones and misses some; the assay was immunoSEQ multiplex PCR. V, J and clone size derive from that table, while D and trimming were established from the DNA sequence. The sample has around 250,000 clones, 89% seen once; the top ten hold 0.85% to 1%. This clone was counted once. The chain is built from TRBV7-9 and TRBJ2-7, with 7 nucleotides matching TRBD1. The sequence came from a woman in her forties who had recovered from COVID-19. The sample was peripheral blood. CDR3 coding DNA: TGTGCCAGCAGCTTAGGACAGGGTAACTCCTACGAGCAGTACTTC. This codes for CASSLGQGNSYEQYF.